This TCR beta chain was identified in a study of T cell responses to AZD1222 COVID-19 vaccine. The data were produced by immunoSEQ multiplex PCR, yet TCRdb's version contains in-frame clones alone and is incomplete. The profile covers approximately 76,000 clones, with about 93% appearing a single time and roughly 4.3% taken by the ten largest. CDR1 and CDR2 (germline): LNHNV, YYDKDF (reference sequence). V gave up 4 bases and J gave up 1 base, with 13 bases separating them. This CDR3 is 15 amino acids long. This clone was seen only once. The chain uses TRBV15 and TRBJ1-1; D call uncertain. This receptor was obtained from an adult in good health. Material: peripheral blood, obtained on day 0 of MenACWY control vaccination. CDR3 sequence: CATSKGGEGNTEAFF. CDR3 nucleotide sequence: TGTGCCACCAGCAAGGGAGGCGAGGGGAACACTGAAGCTTTCTTT.